This is a list of T cell receptor beta chains from one sample in a study of blood T cell repertoires in COVID-19. Profiled with immunoSEQ multiplex PCR; TCRdb holds only in-frame clones, not every one. The repertoire has under 450,000 clones, roughly nine tenths of them found once; the top ten carry 2.5% to 3%. Sample: PBMCs or T cells enriched from blood (not recorded which). The receptors were gathered from a woman in her 30s who had recovered from COVID-19. Each CDR3 is given with its conserved first and last residue. A D gene is named only where the DNA matches it firmly. Rows give clone size only sometimes, using once, few, many, or a class for an expanded clone.

TRBJ2-3,.,TRBV9,TRBD2,TGTGCCAGCAGCTATATGGGAGGGAATACGCAGTATTTT,CASSYMGGNTQYF
TRBJ2-1,.,TRBV28,TRBD2,TGTGCCAGCAGTTTATCTGCCGGGACTAGCGGACACAATGAGCAGTTCTTC,CASSLSAGTSGHNEQFF
TRBJ1-3,.,TRBV5-1,TRBD1,TGCGCCAGCAGCTCGTTTGGGACAGGGTCTGGAAACACCATATATTTT,CASSSFGTGSGNTIYF
TRBJ1-1,.,TRBV15,.,TGTGCCACCAGCCGACCTGGCCGGGGGGGCACTGAAGCTTTCTTT,CATSRPGRGGTEAFF
TRBJ2-2,.,TRBV5-5,.,TGTGCCAGCAGCTTTGCCAGGACGAACACCGGGGAGCTGTTTTTT,CASSFARTNTGELFF
TRBJ1-1,few,TRBV27,.,TGTGCCAGCAGTGCTCGACAGAGTGAAGCTTTCTTT,CASSARQSEAFF
TRBJ1-4,.,TRBV9,.,TGTGCCAGCAGCGCGGCAGGGCCCTTCGCAAAACTGTTTTTT,CASSAAGPFAKLFF
TRBJ2-3,.,TRBV5-6,TRBD2,TGTGCCAGCAGCTTTTTGAGCGGGGATGGCGCAGATACGCAGTATTTT,CASSFLSGDGADTQYF
TRBJ1-1,.,TRBV10-3,TRBD1,TGTGCCATCAGTGAGTCAGGACAGGGTGAAGCTTTCTTT,CAISESGQGEAFF
TRBJ1-4,.,TRBV3-1/TRBV3-2,.,TGTGCCAGCAGCCAAGATCACAGCGGCGTTAATGAAAAACTGTTTTTT,CASSQDHSGVNEKLFF
TRBJ1-1,.,TRBV20-1,.,TGCAGTGCTAGTTATGACTCTCAGGGGACTGAAGCTTTCTTT,CSASYDSQGTEAFF
TRBJ2-7,.,TRBV18,.,TGTGCCAGCTCACCTAACCCAGGGCCCCCTCCAGAGCAGTACTTC,CASSPNPGPPPEQYF
TRBJ1-5,.,TRBV28,.,TGTGCCAGCAGCGAAGACAGAAATCAGCCCCAGCATTTT,CASSEDRNQPQHF
TRBJ2-3,.,TRBV18,TRBD2,TGTGCCAGCTCACCCCCCATAGCGGGGGGCACAGATACGCAGTATTTT,CASSPPIAGGTDTQYF